The rows below give T cell receptor beta chains drawn from one sample of a study of control samples from healthy donors and cancer patients. Profiled with immunoSEQ multiplex PCR; TCRdb holds only in-frame clones, not every one. The profile shows 150,000 or so clones, 88% of them singletons. Sequencing input: blood. These receptors came from a young man in good health. CDR3s leave out the opening cysteine and the closing phenylalanine or tryptophan. The size field is filled for only some rows; it gives once, few, many or a size class.

J gene: TRBJ2-3; clone size: NA; V gene: TRBV7-9; CDR3 protein: ASILPSLRADTQY
J gene: TRBJ2-5; clone size: NA; V gene: TRBV2; CDR3 protein: ASSQLRGGVTETQY
J gene: TRBJ1-2; clone size: NA; V gene: TRBV18; CDR3 protein: ASSPDGQGAGGYT
J gene: TRBJ1-5; clone size: NA; V gene: TRBV9; CDR3 protein: ASSVGALVNQPQH
J gene: TRBJ1-1; clone size: NA; V gene: TRBV5-6; CDR3 protein: ASSLGGGDEAF
J gene: TRBJ2-7; clone size: NA; V gene: TRBV13; CDR3 protein: ASSPEGQPYEQY
J gene: TRBJ2-3; clone size: NA; V gene: TRBV6-5; CDR3 protein: ASSWTSGGTDTQY
J gene: TRBJ1-2; clone size: NA; V gene: TRBV28; CDR3 protein: ASSIMNYGYT
J gene: TRBJ2-1; clone size: NA; V gene: TRBV30; CDR3 protein: ALLQGSNEQF
J gene: TRBJ2-3; clone size: once; V gene: TRBV10-1; CDR3 protein: ASRRGCGKRGGREFTDTQY
J gene: TRBJ1-2; clone size: few; V gene: TRBV24-1; CDR3 protein: ATSDLGQNYGYT
J gene: TRBJ1-2; clone size: NA; V gene: TRBV6-5; CDR3 protein: ASSHSQTVNYGYT
J gene: TRBJ2-3; clone size: NA; V gene: TRBV9; CDR3 protein: ASSVELPPTDTQY
J gene: TRBJ1-4; clone size: NA; V gene: TRBV11-2; CDR3 protein: ASSSRAGGNEKLF
J gene: TRBJ2-1; clone size: NA; V gene: TRBV5-1; CDR3 protein: ASSFRDRGPNEQF
J gene: TRBJ2-7; clone size: NA; V gene: TRBV4-3; CDR3 protein: ASSRTAGQGFYEQY
J gene: TRBJ1-1; clone size: NA; V gene: TRBV6-5; CDR3 protein: ASSYGIMGGEAF
J gene: TRBJ1-2; clone size: NA; V gene: TRBV9; CDR3 protein: ASSAGGIYGYT
J gene: TRBJ2-7; clone size: NA; V gene: TRBV5-1; CDR3 protein: ASSVHQGLAHEQY
J gene: TRBJ1-5; clone size: NA; V gene: TRBV19; CDR3 protein: ASSTGTGANQPQH
J gene: TRBJ1-3; clone size: NA; V gene: TRBV6-5; CDR3 protein: ASSSSGAGNTIY
J gene: TRBJ1-1; clone size: NA; V gene: TRBV6-1; CDR3 protein: ASSETRNTEAF
J gene: TRBJ2-1; clone size: NA; V gene: TRBV6-5; CDR3 protein: ASSYSSWSYNEQF
J gene: TRBJ2-4; clone size: NA; V gene: TRBV6-6; CDR3 protein: ASNSGAKNIQH
J gene: TRBJ2-3; clone size: NA; V gene: TRBV2; CDR3 protein: ASSEVLAGAGTDTQY
J gene: TRBJ1-2; clone size: NA; V gene: TRBV19; CDR3 protein: ASRYPTRGFNYGYT
J gene: TRBJ2-3; clone size: NA; V gene: TRBV6-1; CDR3 protein: ASSGRAGVRTDTQY
J gene: TRBJ2-7; clone size: NA; V gene: TRBV5-6; CDR3 protein: ASSLVPLTGKSEQY
J gene: TRBJ2-2; clone size: once; V gene: TRBV4-3; CDR3 protein: ASSLTGGGAFTGELF
J gene: TRBJ1-1; clone size: NA; V gene: TRBV7-3; CDR3 protein: ASSKRGGTEAF
J gene: TRBJ2-7; clone size: NA; V gene: TRBV5-6; CDR3 protein: ASSLAGPGDEQY
J gene: TRBJ2-4; clone size: NA; V gene: TRBV27; CDR3 protein: ASSLGRAKNIQY
J gene: TRBJ1-1; clone size: NA; V gene: TRBV6-6; CDR3 protein: ASSYSRSGAEAF
J gene: TRBJ1-1; clone size: NA; V gene: TRBV18; CDR3 protein: ASSLTQGSEAF